This TCR beta chain emerged from a study of T cell responses to AZD1222 COVID-19 vaccine. Study-wide points: Two AZD1222 administrations were followed by greater Spike-specific TCR breadth and depth.

With respect to this clone: No antigen is known for it.

Sequencing used immunoSEQ multiplex PCR; TCRdb keeps in-frame clones, though not all of them. The data show 250,000 or so clones, 90% to 95% seen once. The sequence derives from an adult in good health. Material: peripheral blood, obtained on day 0 of AZD1222 vaccination.

Here the CDR3 reads CASSYDRDQPQHF. The CDR3 DNA reads TGTGCCAGCAGCTACGACAGGGACCAGCCCCAGCATTTT. The V and J genes are TRBV28 and TRBJ1-5, with 7 bases matching TRBD1. CDR3 size: 13 residues. From germline, CDR1 is MDHEN and CDR2 SYDVKM. Germline trimming cut 6 bases from V and 7 bases from J; bases unmatched to any gene: 6. Full variable domain (remainder filled in from reference TRBV28 and TRBJ1-5): DVKVTQSSRYLVKRTGEKVFLECVQDMDHENMFWYRQDPGLGLRLIYFSYDVKMKEKGDIPEGYSVSREKKERFSLILESASTNQTSMYLCASSYDRDQPQHFGDGTRLSIL.